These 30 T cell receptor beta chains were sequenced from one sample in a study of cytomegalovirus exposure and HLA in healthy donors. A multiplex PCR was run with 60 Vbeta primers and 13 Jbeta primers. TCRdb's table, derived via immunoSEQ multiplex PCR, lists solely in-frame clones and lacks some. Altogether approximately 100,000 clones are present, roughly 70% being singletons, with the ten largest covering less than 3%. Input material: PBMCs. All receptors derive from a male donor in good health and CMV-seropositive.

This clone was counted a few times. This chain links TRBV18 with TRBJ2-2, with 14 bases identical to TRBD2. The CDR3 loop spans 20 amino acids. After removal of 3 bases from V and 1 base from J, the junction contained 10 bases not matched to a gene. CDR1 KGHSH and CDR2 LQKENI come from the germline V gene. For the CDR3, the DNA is TGTGCCAGCTCACCGACCCCCCGACTAGCGGGAGGGGGGAACACCGGGGAGCTGTTTTTT. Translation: CASSPTPRLAGGGNTGELFF.

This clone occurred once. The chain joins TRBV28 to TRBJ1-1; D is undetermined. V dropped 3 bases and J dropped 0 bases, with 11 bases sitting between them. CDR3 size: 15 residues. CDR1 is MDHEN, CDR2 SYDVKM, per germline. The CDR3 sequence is CASSFVSGMNTEAFF. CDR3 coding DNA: TGTGCCAGCAGTTTTGTCAGCGGGATGAACACTGAAGCTTTCTTT. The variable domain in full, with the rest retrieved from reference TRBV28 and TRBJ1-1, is DVKVTQSSRYLVKRTGEKVFLECVQDMDHENMFWYRQDPGLGLRLIYFSYDVKMKEKGDIPEGYSVSREKKERFSLILESASTNQTSMYLCASSFVSGMNTEAFFGQGTRLTVV.

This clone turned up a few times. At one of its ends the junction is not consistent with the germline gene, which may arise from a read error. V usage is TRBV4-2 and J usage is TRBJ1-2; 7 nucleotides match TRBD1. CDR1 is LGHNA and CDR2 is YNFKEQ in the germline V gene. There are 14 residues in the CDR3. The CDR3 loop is CASSQPQTGYGYPF. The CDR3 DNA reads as TGTGCCAGCAGCCAACCACAGACAGGGTACGGCTACCCCTTC.

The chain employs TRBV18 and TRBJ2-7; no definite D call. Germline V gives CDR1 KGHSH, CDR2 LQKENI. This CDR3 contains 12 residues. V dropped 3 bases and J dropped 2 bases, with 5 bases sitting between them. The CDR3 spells CASSPTTYEQYF. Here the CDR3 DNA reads TGTGCCAGCTCACCCACAACCTACGAGCAGTACTTC.

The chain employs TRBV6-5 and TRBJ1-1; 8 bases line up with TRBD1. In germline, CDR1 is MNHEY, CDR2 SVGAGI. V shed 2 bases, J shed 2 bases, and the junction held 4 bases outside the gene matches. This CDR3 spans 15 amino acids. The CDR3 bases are TGTGCCAGCAGTTACGGGGACAGGCTCAACACTGAAGCTTTCTTT. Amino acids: CASSYGDRLNTEAFF.

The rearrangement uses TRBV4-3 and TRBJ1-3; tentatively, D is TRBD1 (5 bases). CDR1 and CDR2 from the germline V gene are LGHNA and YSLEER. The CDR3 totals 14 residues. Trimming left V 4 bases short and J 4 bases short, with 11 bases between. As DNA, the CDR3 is TGCGCCAGCAGCCCAGGACAAAGGGGAAACACCATATATTTT. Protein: CASSPGQRGNTIYF.

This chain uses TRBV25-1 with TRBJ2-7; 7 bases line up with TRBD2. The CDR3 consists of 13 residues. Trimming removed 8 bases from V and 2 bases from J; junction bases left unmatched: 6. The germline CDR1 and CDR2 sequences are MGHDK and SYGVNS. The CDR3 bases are TGTGCCAGCGGCGGGAGCGTAACCTACGAGCAGTACTTC. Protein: CASGGSVTYEQYF.

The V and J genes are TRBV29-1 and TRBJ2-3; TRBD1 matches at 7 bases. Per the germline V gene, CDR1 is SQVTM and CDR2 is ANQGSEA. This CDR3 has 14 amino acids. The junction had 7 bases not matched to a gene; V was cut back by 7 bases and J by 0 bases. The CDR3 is CSERTGPSTDTQYF. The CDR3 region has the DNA TGCAGCGAAAGGACAGGTCCTAGCACAGATACGCAGTATTTT.

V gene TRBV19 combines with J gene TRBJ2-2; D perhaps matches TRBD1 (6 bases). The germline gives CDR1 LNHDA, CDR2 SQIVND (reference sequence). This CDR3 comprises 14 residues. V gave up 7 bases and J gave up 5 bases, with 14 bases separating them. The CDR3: CASTIQDSTGELFF. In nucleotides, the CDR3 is TGTGCCAGTACTATTCAGGACAGTACCGGGGAGCTGTTTTTT. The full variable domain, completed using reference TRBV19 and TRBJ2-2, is DGGITQSPKYLFRKEGQNVTLSCEQNLNHDAMYWYRQDPGQGLRLIYYSQIVNDFQKGDIAEGYSVSREKKESFPLTVTSAQKNPTAFYLCASTIQDSTGELFFGEGSRLTVL.

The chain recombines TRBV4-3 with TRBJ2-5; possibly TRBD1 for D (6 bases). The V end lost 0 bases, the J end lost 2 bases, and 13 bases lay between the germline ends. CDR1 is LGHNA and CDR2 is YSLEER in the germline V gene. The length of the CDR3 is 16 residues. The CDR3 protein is CASSQETGQTQETQYF. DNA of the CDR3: TGCGCCAGCAGCCAAGAGACAGGACAGACACAAGAGACCCAGTACTTC.

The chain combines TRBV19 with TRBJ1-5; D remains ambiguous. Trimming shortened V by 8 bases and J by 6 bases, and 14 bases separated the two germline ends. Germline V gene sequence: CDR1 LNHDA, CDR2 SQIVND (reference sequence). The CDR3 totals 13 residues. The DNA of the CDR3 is TGTGCCAGTCACGCGGATACTGCTCAGCCCCAGCATTTT. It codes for CASHADTAQPQHF.

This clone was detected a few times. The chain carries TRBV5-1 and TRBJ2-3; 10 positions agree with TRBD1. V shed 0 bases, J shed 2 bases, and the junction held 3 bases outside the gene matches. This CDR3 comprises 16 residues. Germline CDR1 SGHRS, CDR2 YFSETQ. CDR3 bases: TGCGCCAGCAGCTTGGCCGGGACAGGGGCCACAGATACGCAGTATTTT. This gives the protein CASSLAGTGATDTQYF.

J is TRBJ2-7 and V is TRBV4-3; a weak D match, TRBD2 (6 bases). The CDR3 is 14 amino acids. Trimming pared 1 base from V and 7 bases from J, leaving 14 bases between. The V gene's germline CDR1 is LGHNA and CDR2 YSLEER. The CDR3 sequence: CASSQAWGVGEQYF. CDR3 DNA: TGCGCCAGCAGCCAAGCGTGGGGGGTCGGAGAGCAGTACTTC.

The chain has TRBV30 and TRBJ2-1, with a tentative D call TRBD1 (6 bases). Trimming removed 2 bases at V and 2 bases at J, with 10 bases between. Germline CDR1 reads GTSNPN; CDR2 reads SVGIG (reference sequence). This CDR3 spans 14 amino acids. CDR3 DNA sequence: TGTGCCTGGAGTTCAGGGGCTACCTACAATGAGCAGTTCTTC. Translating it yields CAWSSGATYNEQFF.

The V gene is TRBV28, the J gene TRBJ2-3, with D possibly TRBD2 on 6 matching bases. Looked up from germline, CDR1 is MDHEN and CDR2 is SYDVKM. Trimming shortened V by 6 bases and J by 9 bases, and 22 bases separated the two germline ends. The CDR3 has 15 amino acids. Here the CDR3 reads CASSLRGAGGGTQYF. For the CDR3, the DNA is TGTGCCAGCAGCCTGAGGGGTGCAGGCGGAGGGACGCAGTATTTT.

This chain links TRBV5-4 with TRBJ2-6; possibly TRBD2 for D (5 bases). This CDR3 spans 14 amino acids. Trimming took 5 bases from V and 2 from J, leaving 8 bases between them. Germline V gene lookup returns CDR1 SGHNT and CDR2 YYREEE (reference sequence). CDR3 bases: TGTGCCAGCAGAGTGGGAGCTGGGGCCAACGTCCTGACTTTC. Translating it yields CASRVGAGANVLTF.

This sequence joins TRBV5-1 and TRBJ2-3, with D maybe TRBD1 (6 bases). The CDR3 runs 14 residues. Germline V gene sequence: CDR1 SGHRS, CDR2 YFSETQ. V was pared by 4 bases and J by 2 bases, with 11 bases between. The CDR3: CASSPDSPTDTQYF. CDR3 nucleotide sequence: TGCGCCAGCAGCCCGGACAGCCCCACAGATACGCAGTATTTT. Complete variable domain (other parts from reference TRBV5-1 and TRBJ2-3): KAGVTQTPRYLIKTRGQQVTLSCSPISGHRSVSWYQQTPGQGLQFLFEYFSETQRNKGNFPGRFSGRQFSNSRSEMNVSTLELGDSALYLCASSPDSPTDTQYFGPGTRLTVL.

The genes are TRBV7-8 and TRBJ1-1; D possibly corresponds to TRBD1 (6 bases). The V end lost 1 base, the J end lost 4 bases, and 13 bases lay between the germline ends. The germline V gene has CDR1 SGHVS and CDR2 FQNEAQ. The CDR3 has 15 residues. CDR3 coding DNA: TGTGCCAGCAGCTTAGGGACAGTCTCCAGCACTGAAGCTTTCTTT. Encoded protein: CASSLGTVSSTEAFF.

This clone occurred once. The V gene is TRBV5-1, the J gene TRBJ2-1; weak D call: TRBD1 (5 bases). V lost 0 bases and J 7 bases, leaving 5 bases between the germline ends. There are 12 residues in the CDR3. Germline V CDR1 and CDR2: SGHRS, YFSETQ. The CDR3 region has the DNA TGCGCCAGCAGCTTGGCAGGGAATGAGCAGTTCTTC. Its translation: CASSLAGNEQFF.

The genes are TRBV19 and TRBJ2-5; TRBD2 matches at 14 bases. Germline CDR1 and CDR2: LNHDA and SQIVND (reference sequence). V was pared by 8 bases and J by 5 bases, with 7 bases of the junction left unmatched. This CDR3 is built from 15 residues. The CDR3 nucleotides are TGTGCCAGTGGACTAGCGGGAGGTCGGGGGGAGACCCAGTACTTC. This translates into CASGLAGGRGETQYF.

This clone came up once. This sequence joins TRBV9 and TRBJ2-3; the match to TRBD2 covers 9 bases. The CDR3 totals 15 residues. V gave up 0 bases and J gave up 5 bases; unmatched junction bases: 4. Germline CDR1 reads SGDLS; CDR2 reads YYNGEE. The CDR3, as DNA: TGTGCCAGCAGCGTAGGGGTAGCGGGAGTAGATACGCAGTATTTT. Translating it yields CASSVGVAGVDTQYF.

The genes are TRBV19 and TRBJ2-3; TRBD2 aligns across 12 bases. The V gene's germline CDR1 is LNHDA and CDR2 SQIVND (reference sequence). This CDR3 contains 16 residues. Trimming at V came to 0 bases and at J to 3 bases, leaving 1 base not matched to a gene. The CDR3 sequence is CASSIETSGSTDTQYF. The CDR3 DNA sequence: TGTGCCAGTAGTATAGAGACTAGCGGGAGTACAGATACGCAGTATTTT.

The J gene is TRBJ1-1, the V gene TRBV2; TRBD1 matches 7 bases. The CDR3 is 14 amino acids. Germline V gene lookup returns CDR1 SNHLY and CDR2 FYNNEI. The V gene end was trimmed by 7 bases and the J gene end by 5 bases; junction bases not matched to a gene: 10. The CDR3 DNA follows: TGTGCCAGCATTCGACAGGGAATTAAAACTGAAGCTTTCTTT. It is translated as CASIRQGIKTEAFF.

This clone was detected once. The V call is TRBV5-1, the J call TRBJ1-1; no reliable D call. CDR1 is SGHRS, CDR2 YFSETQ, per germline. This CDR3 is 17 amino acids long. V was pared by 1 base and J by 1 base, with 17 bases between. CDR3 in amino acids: CASSLLNGEWKNTEAFF. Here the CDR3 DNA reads TGCGCCAGCAGCTTGCTGAATGGAGAGTGGAAGAACACTGAAGCTTTCTTT.

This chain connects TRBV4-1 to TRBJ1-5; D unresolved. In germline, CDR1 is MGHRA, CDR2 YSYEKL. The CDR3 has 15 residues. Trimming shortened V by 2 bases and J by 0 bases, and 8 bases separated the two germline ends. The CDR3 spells CASSQPGNSNQPQHF. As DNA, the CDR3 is TGCGCCAGCAGCCAACCGGGGAATAGCAATCAGCCCCAGCATTTT.

DNA for the CDR3: TGTGCCAGCAGCCCATTAGCGGGGGGGAATCCTGAGCAGTTCTTC. Its translation is CASSPLAGGNPEQFF. This chain links TRBV7-3 with TRBJ2-1; 11 bases agree with TRBD2. Germline V lookup: CDR1 SGHTA, CDR2 FQGTGA. The CDR3 consists of 15 residues. The V segment lost 5 bases and the J segment 9 bases; nucleotides outside the gene matches: 9.

The CDR3 loop reads CAWSGDRGGETQYF. DNA of the CDR3: TGTGCCTGGAGTGGAGACAGGGGGGGAGAGACCCAGTACTTC. The chain joins TRBV30 to TRBJ2-5, with TRBD1 matching over 9 bases. The CDR3 length is 14 residues. Germline V gene sequence: CDR1 GTSNPN, CDR2 SVGIG (reference sequence). J gave up 4 bases and V 1 base, and 4 bases lay outside the gene matches.

The CDR3 coding sequence is TGTGCCTGGAGTGATGACAAAGGCCTGAATCAGCCCCAGCATTTT. Its protein product is CAWSDDKGLNQPQHF. The V and J genes are TRBV30 and TRBJ1-5, with no clear D. Trimming left V 1 base short and J 4 bases short, with 14 bases between. This CDR3 is built from 15 residues. Germline CDR1 reads GTSNPN; CDR2 reads SVGIG (reference sequence). The full variable domain, with the rest looked up from reference TRBV30 and TRBJ1-5, is SQTIHQWPATLVQPVGSPLSLECTVEGTSNPNLYWYRQAAGRGLQLLFYSVGIGQISSEVPQNLSASRPQDRQFILSSKKLLLSDSGFYLCAWSDDKGLNQPQHFGDGTRLSIL.

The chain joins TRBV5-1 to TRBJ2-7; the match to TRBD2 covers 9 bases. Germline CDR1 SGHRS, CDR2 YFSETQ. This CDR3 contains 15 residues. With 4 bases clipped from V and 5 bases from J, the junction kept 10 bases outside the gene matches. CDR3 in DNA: TGCGCCAGCAGCCAGAATAGCGGGAGTCCCAACGAGCAGTACTTC. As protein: CASSQNSGSPNEQYF.

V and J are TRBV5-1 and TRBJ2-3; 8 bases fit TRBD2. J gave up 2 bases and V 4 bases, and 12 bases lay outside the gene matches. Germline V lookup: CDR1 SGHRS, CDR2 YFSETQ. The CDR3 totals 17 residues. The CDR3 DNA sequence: TGCGCCAGCAGCATAGTACCGGGACTAGGAACCACAGATACGCAGTATTTT. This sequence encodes CASSIVPGLGTTDTQYF.